The rows below give T cell receptor beta chains drawn from one sample of a study of identical twins. TCRdb re-called the 5' RACE reads with MiXCR, one entry per CDR3 protein. The table includes some 900,000 distinct CDR3 sequences, around 12% detected once. This same sample was also taken into another study, of yellow fever vaccine responses in identical twins.

Material: PBMCs. The receptors were sampled from a woman between 18 and 29 years old in good health. CDR3s include the opening cysteine and the closing phenylalanine or tryptophan. A D gene is named only where the DNA matches it firmly. Clone size is shown for a subset of rows, as once, few, many or a class of expanded clone.

size: few
V: TRBV20-1
D: TRBD1
J: TRBJ1-1
DNA: TGCAGTGCCATTATGAGGGACAGAACCCCAAAAACCTTT
CDR3: CSAIMRDRTPKTF

size: .
V: TRBV19
D: TRBD2
J: TRBJ2-1
DNA: TGTGCCAGTAGCCCCCTAGCGGGAAAGATTAATGAGCAGTTCTTC
CDR3: CASSPLAGKINEQFF

size: few
V: TRBV7-9
D: TRBD1
J: TRBJ2-2
DNA: TGTGCCAGCTCCGGGACAGGGGCCGTCGGGGAGCTGTTTTTT
CDR3: CASSGTGAVGELFF

size: few
V: TRBV28
D: .
J: TRBJ2-4
DNA: TGTGCCAGCAGTATCCCGGGACAACAAAACATTCAGTACTTC
CDR3: CASSIPGQQNIQYF

size: .
V: TRBV24-1
D: .
J: TRBJ1-2
DNA: TGTGCCACCAGTGACCAAGAGGGACACCTCTATGGCTACACCTTC
CDR3: CATSDQEGHLYGYTF

size: few
V: TRBV20-1
D: TRBD1
J: TRBJ1-6
DNA: TGCAGTGCTAGAGACGCCGGGACAGGGGATTCACCCCTCCACTTT
CDR3: CSARDAGTGDSPLHF

size: few
V: TRBV3-1
D: TRBD2
J: TRBJ2-1
DNA: TGTGCCAGCAGCCAAGTAGCGGGGGGGCCCATTGAGCAGTTCTTC
CDR3: CASSQVAGGPIEQFF

size: .
V: TRBV9
D: TRBD1
J: TRBJ2-3
DNA: TGTGCCAGCAGCGTAGGTTGGGACAGGGTAGATACGCAGTATTTT
CDR3: CASSVGWDRVDTQYF

size: .
V: TRBV28
D: .
J: TRBJ1-2
DNA: TGTGCCAGCAGTTTATTGAGTGGGCGGGACATTGGAGGCTATGGCTACACCTTC
CDR3: CASSLLSGRDIGGYGYTF

size: once
V: TRBV7-9
D: .
J: TRBJ2-1
DNA: TGTGCCAGCACCCTTTGGAGCAGTGGTAACAATGAGCGGTTCTTC
CDR3: CASTLWSSGNNERFF

size: many
V: TRBV18
D: .
J: TRBJ1-1
DNA: TGTGCCAGCTCAGCCGTGAACACTGAAGCTTTCTTT
CDR3: CASSAVNTEAFF

size: few
V: TRBV12-3/TRBV12-4
D: .
J: TRBJ1-2
DNA: TGTGCCAGCAGTTCAACCGGGACAACCGCTAACTATGGCTACACCTTC
CDR3: CASSSTGTTANYGYTF

size: .
V: TRBV2
D: .
J: TRBJ1-5
DNA: TGTGCCAGCAGTGATGCAGTCGGTCAGCCCCAGCATTTT
CDR3: CASSDAVGQPQHF

size: many
V: TRBV7-2
D: .
J: TRBJ2-7
DNA: TGTGCCAGCAGCTTAGACCACTACGAGCAGTACTTC
CDR3: CASSLDHYEQYF

size: .
V: TRBV4-2
D: TRBD2
J: TRBJ2-3
DNA: TGTGCCAGCAGCCAAGGGACTAGCGGGAGGACAGATACGCAGTATTTT
CDR3: CASSQGTSGRTDTQYF

size: .
V: TRBV6-5
D: .
J: TRBJ1-1
DNA: TGTGCCAGCAGTTACTCGGGGACACCTTTCACTGAAGCTTTCTTT
CDR3: CASSYSGTPFTEAFF

size: few
V: TRBV5-6
D: TRBD1
J: TRBJ1-1
DNA: TGTGCCAGCCAGCGACAGGGGGCGCTTCCGGCTTTCTTT
CDR3: CASQRQGALPAFF